One sample yielded the 2 T cell receptor beta chains listed below, sequenced in a study of cytomegalovirus exposure and HLA in healthy donors. This PCR relied on a set of 60 Vbeta primers and 13 Jbeta primers. TCRdb's table, derived via immunoSEQ multiplex PCR, lists solely in-frame clones and lacks some. The sample contains nearly 200,000 clones, 79% of which appear only once. Source material: PBMCs. These receptors originate from a male donor in good health and CMV-seropositive.

The rearrangement uses TRBV4-1 and TRBJ2-4; tentative D call: TRBD2 (6 bases). Trimming shortened V by 0 bases and J by 3 bases, and 12 bases separated the two germline ends. The CDR3 is 16 residues long. Germline CDR1 MGHRA, CDR2 YSYEKL. DNA of the CDR3: TGCGCCAGCAGCCAAGATGGGGGGTTGGGCAAAAACATTCAGTACTTC. Protein sequence: CASSQDGGLGKNIQYF.

In its sample, this clone was seen a few times. The rearrangement links TRBV28 to TRBJ1-3, with TRBD1 identical over 7 bases. Germline CDR1 is MDHEN and CDR2 is SYDVKM. The V and J ends lost 7 bases and 5 bases, in that order; junction bases with no gene match: 11. The CDR3 covers 15 residues. In DNA, the CDR3 is TGTGCCAGCACGAGTCCGGGACAGAACAGAAACACCATATATTTT. Protein: CASTSPGQNRNTIYF.